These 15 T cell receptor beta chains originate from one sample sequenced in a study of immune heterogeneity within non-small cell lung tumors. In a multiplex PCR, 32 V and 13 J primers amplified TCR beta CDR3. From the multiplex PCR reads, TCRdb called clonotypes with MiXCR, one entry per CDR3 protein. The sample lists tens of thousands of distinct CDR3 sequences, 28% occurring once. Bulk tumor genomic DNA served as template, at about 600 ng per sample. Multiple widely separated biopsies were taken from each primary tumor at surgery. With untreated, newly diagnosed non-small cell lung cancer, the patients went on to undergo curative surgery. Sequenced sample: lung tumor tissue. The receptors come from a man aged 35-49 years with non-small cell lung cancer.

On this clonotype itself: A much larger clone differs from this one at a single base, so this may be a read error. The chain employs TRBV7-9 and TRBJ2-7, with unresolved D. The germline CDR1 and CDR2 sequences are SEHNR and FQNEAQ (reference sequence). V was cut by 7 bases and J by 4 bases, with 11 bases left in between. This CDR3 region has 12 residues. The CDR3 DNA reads TGTGCCAGCACCCAGACTGAGTACGAGCAGTACTTC. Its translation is CASTQTEYEQYF.

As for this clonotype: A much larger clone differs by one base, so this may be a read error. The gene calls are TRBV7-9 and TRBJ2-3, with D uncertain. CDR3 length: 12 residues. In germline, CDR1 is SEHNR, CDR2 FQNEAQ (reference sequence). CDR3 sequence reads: CDSSRSTDTQYF. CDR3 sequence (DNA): TGTGACAGCAGCCGGTCGACAGATACGCAGTATTTT.

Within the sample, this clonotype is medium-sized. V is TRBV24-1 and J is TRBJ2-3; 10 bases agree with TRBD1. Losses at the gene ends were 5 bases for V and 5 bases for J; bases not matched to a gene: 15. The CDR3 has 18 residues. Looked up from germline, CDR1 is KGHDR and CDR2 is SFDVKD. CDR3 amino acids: CATSAITRDRGKRDTQYF. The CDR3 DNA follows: TGTGCCACCAGTGCCATTACCCGGGACAGGGGTAAAAGAGATACGCAGTATTTT.

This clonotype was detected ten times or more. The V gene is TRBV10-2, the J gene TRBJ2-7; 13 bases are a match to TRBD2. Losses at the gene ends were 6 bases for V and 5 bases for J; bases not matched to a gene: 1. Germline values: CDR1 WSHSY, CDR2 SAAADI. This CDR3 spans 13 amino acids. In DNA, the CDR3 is TGCGCCAGCAGGACTAGCGGGAGGAACGAGCAGTACTTC. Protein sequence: CASRTSGRNEQYF.

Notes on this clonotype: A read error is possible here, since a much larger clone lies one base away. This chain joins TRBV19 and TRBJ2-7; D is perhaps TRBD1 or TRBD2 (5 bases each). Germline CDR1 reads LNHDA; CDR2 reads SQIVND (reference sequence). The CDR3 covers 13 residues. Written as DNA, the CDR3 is TGTGCCAGTAGTGGGCAGGGAGTCTACGAGGAGTACTTC. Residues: CASSGQGVYEEYF.

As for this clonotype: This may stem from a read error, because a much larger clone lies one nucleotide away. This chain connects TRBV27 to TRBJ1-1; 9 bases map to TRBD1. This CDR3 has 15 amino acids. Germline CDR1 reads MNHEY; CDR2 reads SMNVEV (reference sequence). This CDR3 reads CASILRTGEATEASF. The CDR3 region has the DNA TGTGCCAGCATCCTAAGGACAGGGGAAGCAACTGAAGCTTCCTTT.

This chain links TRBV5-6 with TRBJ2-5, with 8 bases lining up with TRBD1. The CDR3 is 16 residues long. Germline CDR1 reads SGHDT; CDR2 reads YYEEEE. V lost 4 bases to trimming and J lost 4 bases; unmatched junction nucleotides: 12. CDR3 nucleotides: TGTGCCAGCAGCATACGCAGACAGGGGCACCCAGAGACCCAGTACTTC. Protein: CASSIRRQGHPETQYF.

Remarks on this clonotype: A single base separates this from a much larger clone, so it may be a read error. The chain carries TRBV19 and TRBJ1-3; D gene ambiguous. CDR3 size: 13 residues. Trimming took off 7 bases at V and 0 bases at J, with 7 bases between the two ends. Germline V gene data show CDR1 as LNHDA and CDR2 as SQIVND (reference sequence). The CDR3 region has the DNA TGTGCCAGTAAGGGCTCCTCTGGAAACACCATATATTTT. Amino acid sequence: CASKGSSGNTIYF.

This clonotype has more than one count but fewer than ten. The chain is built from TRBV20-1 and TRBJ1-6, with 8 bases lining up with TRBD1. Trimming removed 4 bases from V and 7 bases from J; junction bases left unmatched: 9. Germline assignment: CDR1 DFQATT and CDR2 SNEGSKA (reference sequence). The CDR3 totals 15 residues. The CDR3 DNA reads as TGCAGTGCTACCGGACAGGGAGTCCGAAATTCACCCCTCCACTTT. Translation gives CSATGQGVRNSPLHF.

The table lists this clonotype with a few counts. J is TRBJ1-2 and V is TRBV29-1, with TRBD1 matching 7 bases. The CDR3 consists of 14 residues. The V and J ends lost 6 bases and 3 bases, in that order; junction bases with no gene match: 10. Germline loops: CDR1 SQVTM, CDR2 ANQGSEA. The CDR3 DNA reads TGCAGCGTCGTGGGGCACGGACAGGACTATGGCTACACCTTC. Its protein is CSVVGHGQDYGYTF.

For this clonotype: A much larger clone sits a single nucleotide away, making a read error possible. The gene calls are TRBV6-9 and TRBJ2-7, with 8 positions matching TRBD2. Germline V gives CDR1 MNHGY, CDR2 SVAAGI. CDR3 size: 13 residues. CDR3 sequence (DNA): TGTGCCAGCAGTTTGCGGGGGGACTACGAGCTGTACTTC. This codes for CASSLRGDYELYF.

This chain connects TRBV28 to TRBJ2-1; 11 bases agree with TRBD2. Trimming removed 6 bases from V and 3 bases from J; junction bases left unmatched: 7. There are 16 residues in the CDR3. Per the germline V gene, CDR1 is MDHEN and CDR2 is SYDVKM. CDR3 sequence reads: CASRGTSGWYYNEQFF. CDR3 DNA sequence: TGTGCCAGCAGAGGGACTAGCGGATGGTACTACAATGAGCAGTTCTTC.

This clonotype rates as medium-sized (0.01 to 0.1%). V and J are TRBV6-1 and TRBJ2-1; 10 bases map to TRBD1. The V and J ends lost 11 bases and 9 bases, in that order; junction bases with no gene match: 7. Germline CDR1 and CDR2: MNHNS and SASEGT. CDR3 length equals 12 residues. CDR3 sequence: CACGTGDSEQFF. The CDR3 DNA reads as TGTGCCTGCGGGACAGGGGATAGTGAGCAGTTCTTC.

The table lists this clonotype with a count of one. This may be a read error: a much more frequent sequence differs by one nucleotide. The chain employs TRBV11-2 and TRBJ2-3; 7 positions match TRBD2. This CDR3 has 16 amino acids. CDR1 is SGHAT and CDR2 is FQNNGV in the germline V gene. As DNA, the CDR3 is TGTGCCAGCAGCTTATTGGCTAGCGGAGGCACAGATGCGCAGTATTTT. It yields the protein CASSLLASGGTDAQYF.

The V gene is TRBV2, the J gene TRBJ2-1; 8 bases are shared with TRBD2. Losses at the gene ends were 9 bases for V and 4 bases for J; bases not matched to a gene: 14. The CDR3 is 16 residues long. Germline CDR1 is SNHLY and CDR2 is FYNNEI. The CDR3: CASDLRLAPIYNEQFF. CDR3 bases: TGTGCCAGTGACCTCCGACTAGCGCCGATTTACAATGAGCAGTTCTTC. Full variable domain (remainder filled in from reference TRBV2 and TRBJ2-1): EPEVTQTPSHQVTQMGQEVILRCVPISNHLYFYWYRQILGQKVEFLVSFYNNEISEKSEIFDDQFSVERPDGSNFTLKIRSTKLEDSAMYFCASDLRLAPIYNEQFFGPGTRLTVL.